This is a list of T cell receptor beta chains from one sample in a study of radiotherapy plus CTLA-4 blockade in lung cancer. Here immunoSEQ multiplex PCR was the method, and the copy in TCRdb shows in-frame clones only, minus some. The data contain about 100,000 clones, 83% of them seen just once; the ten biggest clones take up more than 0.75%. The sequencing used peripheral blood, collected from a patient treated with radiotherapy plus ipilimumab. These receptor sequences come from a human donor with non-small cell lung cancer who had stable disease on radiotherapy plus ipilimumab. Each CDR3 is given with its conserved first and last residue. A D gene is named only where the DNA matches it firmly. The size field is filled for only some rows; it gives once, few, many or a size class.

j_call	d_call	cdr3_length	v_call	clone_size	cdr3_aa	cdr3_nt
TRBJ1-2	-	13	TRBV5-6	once	CASSLEGGYGYTF	TGTGCCAGCAGCTTGGAGGGTGGCTATGGCTACACCTTC
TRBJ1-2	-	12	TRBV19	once	CASSTAGSGYTF	TGTGCCAGTAGTACAGCCGGTTCTGGCTACACCTTC
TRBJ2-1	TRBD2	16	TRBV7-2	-	CASSLGLAGAYNEQFF	TGTGCCAGCAGCTTAGGACTAGCGGGCGCCTACAATGAGCAGTTCTTC
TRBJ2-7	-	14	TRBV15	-	CATSRGGVTYEQYF	TGTGCCACCAGCAGAGGAGGGGTTACCTACGAGCAGTACTTC
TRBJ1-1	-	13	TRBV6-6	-	CASSKGRDTEAFF	TGTGCCAGCAGCAAAGGGCGGGACACTGAAGCTTTCTTT
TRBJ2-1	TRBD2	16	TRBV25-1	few	CASSDLLAVSLGEQFF	TGTGCCAGCAGTGACCTACTAGCGGTCTCCCTGGGGGAGCAGTTCTTC
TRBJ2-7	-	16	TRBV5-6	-	CASSLRRGQFYYEQYF	TGTGCCAGCAGCTTGAGACGAGGTCAGTTTTACTACGAGCAGTACTTC
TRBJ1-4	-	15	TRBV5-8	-	CASSFPLSTNEKLFF	TGTGCCAGCAGCTTCCCCCTGTCAACTAATGAAAAACTGTTTTTT
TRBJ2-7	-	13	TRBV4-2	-	CASSLAPTDEQYF	TGTGCCAGCAGCCTAGCGCCGACTGACGAGCAGTACTTC
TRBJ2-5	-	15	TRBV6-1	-	CASSRDIGSQETQYF	TGTGCCAGCAGCCGGGACATCGGAAGCCAAGAGACCCAGTACTTC
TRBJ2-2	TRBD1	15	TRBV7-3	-	CASSSQGAGTGELFF	TGTGCCAGCAGCTCTCAGGGGGCTGGCACCGGGGAGCTGTTTTTT
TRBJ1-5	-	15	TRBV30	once	CAWSGGDSSNQPQHF	TGTGCCTGGAGTGGAGGGGACTCTAGCAATCAGCCCCAGCATTTT
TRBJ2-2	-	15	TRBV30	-	CAWSVRTRETGELFF	TGTGCCTGGAGTGTGCGAACTCGAGAGACCGGGGAGCTGTTTTTT
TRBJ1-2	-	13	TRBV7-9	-	CASSLAPGNGYTF	TGTGCCAGCAGCTTAGCTCCCGGGAATGGCTACACCTTC
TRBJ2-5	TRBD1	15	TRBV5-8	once	CASSFGQGGQETQYF	TGTGCCAGCAGCTTCGGACAGGGCGGCCAAGAGACCCAGTACTTC
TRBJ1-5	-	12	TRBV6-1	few	CASMASNQPQHF	TGTGCCAGCATGGCCAGCAATCAGCCCCAGCATTTT
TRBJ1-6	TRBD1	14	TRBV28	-	CASSSGQGNSPLHF	TGTGCCAGCAGTTCGGGACAGGGAAACTCACCCCTCCACTTT
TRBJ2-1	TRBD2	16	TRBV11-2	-	CASSQTGTSGSGEQFF	TGTGCCAGCAGCCAGACCGGGACTAGCGGGAGTGGTGAGCAGTTCTTC
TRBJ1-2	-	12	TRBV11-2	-	CASSARTYGYTF	TGTGCCAGCAGCGCCAGGACATATGGCTACACCTTC
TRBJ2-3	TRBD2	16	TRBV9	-	CASSVFDSGSTDTQYF	TGTGCCAGCAGCGTATTTGATAGCGGGAGCACAGATACGCAGTATTTT
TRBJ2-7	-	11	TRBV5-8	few	CASSWNYEQYF	TGTGCCAGCAGCTGGAACTACGAGCAGTACTTC
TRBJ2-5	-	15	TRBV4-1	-	CASSQALEPQETQYF	TGCGCCAGCAGCCAAGCTTTGGAACCCCAAGAGACCCAGTACTTC
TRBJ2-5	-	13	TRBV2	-	CASRAGAGETQYF	TGTGCCAGCAGGGCCGGGGCTGGAGAGACCCAGTACTTC
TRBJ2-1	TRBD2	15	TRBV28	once	CASRLLAGYHNEQFF	TGTGCCAGCAGGCTCCTAGCGGGATACCACAATGAGCAGTTCTTC
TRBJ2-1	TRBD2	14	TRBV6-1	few	CASSYGTSGNEQFF	TGTGCCAGCAGTTATGGGACTAGCGGGAATGAGCAGTTCTTC
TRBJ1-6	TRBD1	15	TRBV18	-	CASSNRTGANSPLHF	TGTGCCAGCTCAAATCGGACAGGGGCAAATTCACCCCTCCACTTT
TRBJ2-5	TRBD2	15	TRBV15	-	CATSSFGGLQETQYF	TGTGCCACCAGCAGCTTCGGGGGGTTGCAGGAGACCCAGTACTTC
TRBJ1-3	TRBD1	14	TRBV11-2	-	CASSSQGSGNTIYF	TGTGCCAGCAGCTCACAGGGGAGCGGAAACACCATATATTTT
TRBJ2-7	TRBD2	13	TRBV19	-	CATAPGGRYEQYF	TGTGCCACCGCGCCGGGAGGGAGATACGAGCAGTACTTC
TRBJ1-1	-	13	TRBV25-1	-	CASKDPVNTEAFF	TGTGCCAGCAAAGACCCAGTAAACACTGAAGCTTTCTTT
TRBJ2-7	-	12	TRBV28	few	CASSFAGREQYF	TGTGCCAGCAGTTTCGCAGGGCGAGAGCAGTACTTC
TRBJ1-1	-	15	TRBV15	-	CATSSAGRGNTEAFF	TGTGCCACCAGCAGTGCAGGCCGGGGAAACACTGAAGCTTTCTTT
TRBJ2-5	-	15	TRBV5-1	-	CASSLTGGFGETQYF	TGCGCCAGCAGCTTGACAGGCGGGTTTGGAGAGACCCAGTACTTC
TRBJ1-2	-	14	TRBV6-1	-	CASSQAGPIYGYTF	TGTGCCAGCAGCCAGGCGGGGCCGATCTATGGCTACACCTTC
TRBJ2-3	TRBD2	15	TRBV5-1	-	CASSSSGIYTDTQYF	TGCGCCAGCAGCTCTAGCGGGATCTACACAGATACGCAGTATTTT
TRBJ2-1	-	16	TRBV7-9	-	CASSLTPGQGSHEQFF	TGTGCCAGCAGCTTAACCCCCGGGCAGGGAAGTCATGAGCAGTTCTTC
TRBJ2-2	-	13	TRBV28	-	CATYRGLTGELFF	TGTGCCACCTACAGGGGACTAACCGGGGAGCTGTTTTTT
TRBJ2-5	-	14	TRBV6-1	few	CASRGTLRLETQYF	TGTGCCAGCCGAGGGACACTCCGCCTGGAGACCCAGTACTTC
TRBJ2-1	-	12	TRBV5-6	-	CASSRTGYEQFF	TGTGCCAGCAGCCGAACAGGGTATGAGCAGTTCTTC
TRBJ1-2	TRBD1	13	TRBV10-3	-	CATEQGSGYGYTF	TGTGCCACCGAACAGGGGTCTGGCTATGGCTACACCTTC
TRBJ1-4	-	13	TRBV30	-	CAWKELNNEKLFF	TGTGCCTGGAAGGAACTGAATAATGAAAAACTGTTTTTT
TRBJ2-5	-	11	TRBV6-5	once	CASRRLETQYF	TGTGCCAGCAGACGTCTGGAGACCCAGTACTTC
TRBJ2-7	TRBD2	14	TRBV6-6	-	CATLAGESSYEQYF	TGTGCCACACTAGCGGGTGAAAGCTCCTACGAGCAGTACTTC
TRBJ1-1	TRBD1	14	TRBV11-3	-	CASIATGGVTEAFF	TGTGCCAGCATCGCGACAGGGGGCGTGACTGAAGCTTTCTTT
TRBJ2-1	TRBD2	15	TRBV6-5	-	CASSKSGSSYNEQFF	TGTGCCAGCAGCAAAAGCGGGAGCTCCTACAATGAGCAGTTCTTC
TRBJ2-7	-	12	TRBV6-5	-	CATTRSAYEQYF	TGTGCCACCACCAGGTCTGCGTACGAGCAGTACTTC
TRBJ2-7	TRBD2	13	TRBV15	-	CATSETSGDEQYF	TGTGCCACCAGCGAGACTAGCGGGGACGAGCAGTACTTC
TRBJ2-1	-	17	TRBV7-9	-	CASSLPGRRGSYNEQFF	TGTGCCAGCAGCTTACCTGGCCGAAGGGGCTCCTACAATGAGCAGTTCTTC